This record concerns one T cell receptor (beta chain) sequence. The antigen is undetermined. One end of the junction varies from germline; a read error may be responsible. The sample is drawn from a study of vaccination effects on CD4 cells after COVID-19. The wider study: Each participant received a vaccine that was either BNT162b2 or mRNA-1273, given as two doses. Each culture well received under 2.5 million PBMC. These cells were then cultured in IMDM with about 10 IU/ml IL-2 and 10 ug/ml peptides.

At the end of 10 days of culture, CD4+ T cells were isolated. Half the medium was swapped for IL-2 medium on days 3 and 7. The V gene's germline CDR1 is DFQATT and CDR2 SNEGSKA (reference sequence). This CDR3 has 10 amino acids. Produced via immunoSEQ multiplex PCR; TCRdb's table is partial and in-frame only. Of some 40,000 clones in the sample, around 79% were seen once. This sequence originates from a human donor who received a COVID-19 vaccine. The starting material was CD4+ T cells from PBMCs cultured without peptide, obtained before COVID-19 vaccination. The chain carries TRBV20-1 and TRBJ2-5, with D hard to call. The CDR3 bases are TGCAGTGCGAGAGCAGAGACCCAGTACTTC. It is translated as CSARAETQYF.